The clone carrying this TCR beta chain appeared a single time. Study donors comprised healthy, HIV-negative adults devoid of recent acute infection or vaccination. The record originates from a study of shared clonotypes between healthy human individuals. Trimming removed 5 bases from V and 0 bases from J, with 15 bases in between. The CDR3 runs 15 residues. Germline V gene sequence: CDR1 SQVTM, CDR2 ANQGSEA. Clones were sequenced by immunoSEQ multiplex PCR, and TCRdb holds only the in-frame ones, with some missing. The sample shows some 2.3 million clones, approximately 95% of them seen only once. The chain joins TRBV29-1 to TRBJ2-3; D is possibly TRBD1 (7 bases). This TCR derives from a man aged 18 to 29 in good health. Some clones in this sample may be carry-over from other donors' samples. Sequenced input: naive CD4+ T cells from PBMCs. Subset noted: CD45RA+ positively selected. The CDR3 sequence is CSVFRQGLSTDTQYF. CDR3 sequence (DNA): TGCAGCGTTTTCCGACAGGGACTTAGCACAGATACGCAGTATTTT.